The 9 T cell receptor beta chains below all came from one sample that was sequenced in a study of blood T cells in healthy people across ages. Through a sample-barcoded 5' primer and a J-beta primer mix, a second PCR was run for roughly 7 to 12 cycles. TCRdb re-called the 5' RACE reads through MiXCR, storing one row per CDR3 protein. The sample has more than 800,000 distinct CDR3 sequences; around 28% are singletons. Sequenced: blood. All receptors come from a woman of 80 years or more in good health.

V usage is TRBV5-5 and J usage is TRBJ2-2; TRBD2 aligns across 11 bases. CDR1 and CDR2 (germline): SGHKS, YYEKEE (reference sequence). J was trimmed by 2 bases and V by 4 bases; bases with no gene match: 4. The CDR3 covers 16 residues. The CDR3 bases are TGTGCCAGCAGCACGGGACTAGCGGTCAACACCGGGGAGCTGTTTTTT. This encodes CASSTGLAVNTGELFF.

There are a few counts of this clonotype. The V call is TRBV13, the J call TRBJ2-5, with a tentative D call TRBD1 (6 bases). The J call may be faulty, since TRBJ2-7 better matches the DNA end. CDR1 and CDR2 (germline): PRHDT, FYEKMQ (reference sequence). This CDR3 comprises 14 residues. In DNA, the CDR3 is TGTGCCAGCAGACTACAGGGTGGTACGTACGAGCAGTACTTC. It encodes CASRLQGGTYEQYF.

This clonotype was counted between two and nine times. This chain uses TRBV28 with TRBJ1-5; no reliable D call. Trimming took 7 bases from V and 0 from J, leaving 16 bases between them. The CDR3 has 16 residues. The germline V gene has CDR1 MDHEN and CDR2 SYDVKM. CDR3 region: CASTIRALNSNQPQHF. The CDR3 nucleotides read TGTGCCAGCACCATCCGGGCCCTGAATAGCAATCAGCCCCAGCATTTT.

The J gene is TRBJ2-7, the V gene TRBV7-2; D is possibly TRBD1 (6 bases). Trimming shortened V by 5 bases and J by 5 bases, and 13 bases separated the two germline ends. Germline V gene sequence: CDR1 SGHTA, CDR2 FQGNSA. The CDR3 totals 13 residues. The CDR3 sequence: CASSQGTFDEQYF. As DNA, the CDR3 is TGTGCCAGCAGCCAAGGGACATTCGACGAGCAGTACTTC. Looking up the rest from reference TRBV7-2 and TRBJ2-7 gives the full variable domain: GAGVSQSPSNKVTEKGKDVELRCDPISGHTALYWYRQSLGQGLEFLIYFQGNSAPDKSGLPSDRFSAERTGGSVSTLTIQRTQQEDSAVYLCASSQGTFDEQYFGPGTRLTVT.

This rearrangement joins TRBV12-3 or TRBV12-4 to TRBJ1-1; perhaps TRBD1 as D (6 bases). V dropped 6 bases and J dropped 6 bases, with 17 bases sitting between them. The CDR3 is 14 residues long. The CDR3 nucleotides are TGTGCCAGCAGCCTTGTGGACAGAAGGTCTGAAGCTTTCTTT. Translating it yields CASSLVDRRSEAFF.

This chain uses TRBV28 with TRBJ2-5; 8 bases map to TRBD2. The CDR3 has 15 amino acids. CDR1 is MDHEN and CDR2 is SYDVKM in the germline V gene. Trimming cost V 3 bases and J 4 bases; bases outside gene matches: 7. The DNA of the CDR3 is TGTGCCAGCAGTTTTCGAGCGGGGGCGGCAGAGACCCAGTACTTC. Protein product: CASSFRAGAAETQYF.

Points on this clonotype: A junction end diverges from the germline sequence, so it may reflect a read error. This chain connects TRBV20-1 to TRBJ1-1, with D unresolved. Germline loops: CDR1 DFQATT, CDR2 SNEGSKA (reference sequence). The CDR3 runs to 14 residues. The CDR3 is CSARLVGMGTGAFF. The CDR3 nucleotides are TGCAGTGCTAGATTAGTAGGTATGGGCACTGGAGCTTTCTTT.

This clonotype occurred a few times. The J gene is TRBJ2-2, the V gene TRBV28; 8 positions match TRBD1. V was clipped by 5 bases and J by 6 bases; unmatched bases: 8. Germline lookup yields CDR1 MDHEN and CDR2 SYDVKM. The CDR3 has 15 amino acids. Here the CDR3 reads CASSPTQGVSGELFF. The CDR3 DNA reads as TGTGCCAGCAGTCCCACACAGGGGGTATCCGGGGAGCTGTTTTTT.

Points on this clonotype: One base away lies a much larger clone, so this may be a sequencing read error. V gene TRBV27 combines with J gene TRBJ1-1, with D uncertain. Trimming cost V 7 bases and J 7 bases, with 16 bases left between them. Germline CDR1 is MNHEY and CDR2 is SMNVEV (reference sequence). The CDR3 sequence is 13 residues long. CDR3 residues: CASTLRSGDEAFF. The CDR3 nucleotides are TGTGCCAGCACCCTAAGATCAGGAGATGAAGCTTTCTTT.